A selection of T cell receptor beta chains follows, all from one sample in a study of human T cells and chemical hapten exposure. TCRdb independently ran MiXCR on the RACE reads; one entry per CDR3 protein. The table records fewer than 85,000 distinct CDR3 sequences, 9.5% to 13% of them present only once. Sequences were derived from whole blood, sampled in connection with sensitization to the hapten diphenylcyclopropenone (DPC). These TCRs come from a woman aged 30 to 39 with alopecia areata. Some clones in this sample may be carry-over from other donors' samples. Each CDR3 is given with its conserved first and last residue. A D gene is named only where the DNA matches it firmly. Clone sizes are given selectively: once, few, many, or a class where the clone is expanded.

V	size	D	J	DNA	CDR3
TRBV12-3/TRBV12-4	few	TRBD1	TRBJ2-1	TGTGCCAGCAGACCACAGGGGGTCTCCTACAATGAGCAGTTCTTC	CASRPQGVSYNEQFF
TRBV5-1	NA	NA	TRBJ2-5	TGCGCCAGCAGCTTGGGCGCCCTCGGCCAGGGAGAGACCCAGTACTTC	CASSLGALGQGETQYF
TRBV6-5	many	TRBD1	TRBJ2-3	TGTGCCAGCAGTTACGGGACAGGGGACACAGATACGCAGTATTTT	CASSYGTGDTDTQYF
TRBV13	many	NA	TRBJ2-2	TGTGCCAGCAGCTTAGTACCAGTCACCGGGGAGCTGTTTTTT	CASSLVPVTGELFF
TRBV24-1	many	NA	TRBJ2-7	TGTGCCACCAGTGAGGTCTCCTACGAGCAGTACTTC	CATSEVSYEQYF
TRBV13	few	NA	TRBJ2-2	TGTGCCAGCAGCCCACGACGGACCCCGAGCACCGGGGAGCTGTTTTTT	CASSPRRTPSTGELFF
TRBV12-3/TRBV12-4	few	TRBD2	TRBJ2-3	TGTGCCAGCAGTTTAGGGGCTAGCGGGAGCGGCACAGATACGCAGTATTTT	CASSLGASGSGTDTQYF
TRBV6-5	many	TRBD2	TRBJ2-7	TGTGCCAGCAGACCACCGGGACTAGCTGACGAGCAGTACTTC	CASRPPGLADEQYF
TRBV5-1	few	TRBD2	TRBJ2-3	TGCGCCAGCAGCTTGAGAGCGGGAGACACAGATACGCAGTATTTT	CASSLRAGDTDTQYF
TRBV11-3	NA	TRBD2	TRBJ2-7	TGTGCCCGCAGCTTAGGGGGGGCTAGCGGGGTGCTGCAGTACTTC	CARSLGGASGVLQYF
TRBV6-5	many	TRBD2	TRBJ2-7	TGTGCCAGCAGCCTTAGACTAGCGGGAGCCTACGAGCAGTACTTC	CASSLRLAGAYEQYF
TRBV7-9	many	TRBD2	TRBJ2-3	TGTGCCAGCAGCCTGGGCACTAGCGGGGGCTACACAGATACGCAGTATTTT	CASSLGTSGGYTDTQYF
TRBV3-1	many	NA	TRBJ1-6	TGTGCCAGCCAGAGCTCCTATAATTCACCCCTCCACTTT	CASQSSYNSPLHF
TRBV5-1	few	TRBD1	TRBJ2-3	TGCGCCAGCAGCCCGCCGGACAGGGTCACAGATACGCAGTATTTT	CASSPPDRVTDTQYF
TRBV4-2	NA	NA	TRBJ1-1	TGTGCCAGCAGCCAAGATTCAGGGGAATCTGAAGCTTTCTTT	CASSQDSGESEAFF
TRBV5-1	NA	NA	TRBJ1-1	TGCGCCAGCAGCGAGGACGGGACTGAAGCTTTCTTT	CASSEDGTEAFF
TRBV28	many	NA	TRBJ1-1	TGTGCCAGCACCTTGCCCGGCCAGGGTAACACTGAAGCTTTCTTT	CASTLPGQGNTEAFF
TRBV7-9	many	TRBD2	TRBJ2-6	TGTGCCAGCAGCCCTCGACTAGCGGGAAACTCTGGGGCCAACGTCCTGACTTTC	CASSPRLAGNSGANVLTF
TRBV4-2	once	NA	TRBJ2-4	TGTGCCAGCAGCCAAGGGGGGGCCGAGAACATTCAGTACTTC	CASSQGGAENIQYF
TRBV18	many	TRBD1	TRBJ2-2	TGTGCCAGCACAGGACAGGTCAACACCGGGGAGCTGTTTTTT	CASTGQVNTGELFF
TRBV3-1	NA	TRBD2	TRBJ2-5	TGTGCCAGCAGCCAAGGTTCCGCGGGCGGGAGTGAGACCCAGTACTTC	CASSQGSAGGSETQYF
TRBV3-1	many	NA	TRBJ1-2	TGTGCCAGCAGCCAAGCATCCGATGGCTACACCTTC	CASSQASDGYTF
TRBV7-9	many	NA	TRBJ1-1	TGTGCCAGCAGCTTCCGCCCGACAGGAGAGAACACTGAAGCTTTCTTT	CASSFRPTGENTEAFF
TRBV5-8	many	NA	TRBJ1-5	TGTGCCAGCAGCACAGGACAGATTAGCAATCAGCCCCAGCATTTT	CASSTGQISNQPQHF
TRBV11-2	many	NA	TRBJ2-2	TGTGCCAGCAACACGAACACCGGGGAGCTGTTTTTT	CASNTNTGELFF
TRBV12-5	NA	TRBD1	TRBJ2-1	TGTGCTAGTGGTTTGGTACAGGGGAGCTCCTACAATGAGCAGTTCTTC	CASGLVQGSSYNEQFF
TRBV28	many	NA	TRBJ2-1	TGTGCCAGCAGTTTAAATGAGCAGTTCTTC	CASSLNEQFF
TRBV28	many	NA	TRBJ2-3	TGTGCCAGCAGTCTCCGAACGGATACGCAGTATTTT	CASSLRTDTQYF
TRBV10-3	many	TRBD1	TRBJ2-7	TGTGCCATCAGTGGACAGGGGCTCGCCTACGAGCAGTACTTC	CAISGQGLAYEQYF
TRBV19	many	NA	TRBJ1-5	TGTGCCAGTAGGGACACTTCCATCGATCAGCCCCAGCATTTT	CASRDTSIDQPQHF
TRBV3-1	NA	NA	TRBJ1-1	TGTGCCAGCAGCCTCGAGCAAGGCGCCGGGAACACTGAAGCTTTCTTT	CASSLEQGAGNTEAFF
TRBV10-3	NA	TRBD1	TRBJ2-7	TGTGCCATCAGGGGACAGGGGCAGGAGCAGTACTTC	CAIRGQGQEQYF
TRBV5-5	many	TRBD1	TRBJ1-2	TGTGCCAGCAGCCCCCCGGGACAGAAATATGGCTACACCTTC	CASSPPGQKYGYTF
TRBV2	many	NA	TRBJ2-1	TGTGCCAGCAGTGAAGCCTTATCAGGGACAAAGCAGTTCTTC	CASSEALSGTKQFF
TRBV7-6	NA	TRBD2	TRBJ2-3	TGTGCCAGCAGCTACGGGACTAGCGTCTTCAGCACAGATACGCAGTATTTT	CASSYGTSVFSTDTQYF
TRBV4-3	NA	NA	TRBJ2-1	TGCGCCAGCAGCCAAGATACTGTAAGAGCGGTAGGGGTCAATGAGCAGTTCTTC	CASSQDTVRAVGVNEQFF
TRBV11-2	few	NA	TRBJ2-7	TGTGCCAGCAGCTTCCGGGCCTTGATGGAGCAGTACTTC	CASSFRALMEQYF
TRBV7-9	many	NA	TRBJ2-5	TGTGCCAGCAGCTTACCAGCGGCGGCCCAAGAGACCCAGTACTTC	CASSLPAAAQETQYF
TRBV11-1	many	NA	TRBJ2-5	TGTGCCAGCAGCTTACGGGGGACAGATGAGACCCAGTACTTC	CASSLRGTDETQYF
TRBV20-1	many	NA	TRBJ1-2	TGCAGTGCATGGGACCAGCTGGGGAACTATGGCTACACCTTC	CSAWDQLGNYGYTF
TRBV18	many	TRBD2	TRBJ2-1	TGTGCCAGCTCACCACGGTCGGGGGGGCGTTTCGAGGAGCAGTTCTTC	CASSPRSGGRFEEQFF
TRBV29-1	few	NA	TRBJ2-5	TGCAGCATGACACTGGAACTAGAGACCCAGTACTTC	CSMTLELETQYF
TRBV2	NA	TRBD1	TRBJ2-7	TGTGCCACCCGACAGGGGACCTCCTACGAGCAGTACTTC	CATRQGTSYEQYF
TRBV20-1	NA	NA	TRBJ2-2	TGCAGTGCTAGACAAGACTCGAACACCGGGGAGCTGTTTTTT	CSARQDSNTGELFF